The rows below give T cell receptor beta chains drawn from one sample of a study of shared clonotypes between healthy human individuals. Clones were read by immunoSEQ multiplex PCR, and TCRdb kept only the in-frame ones, dropping some. The data contain around 500,000 clones, about four fifths of them seen just once; the ten biggest clones take up 13%. The sequencing input was PBMCs. The receptor set was obtained from a woman aged 40 to 50 in good health. Some clones in this sample may be carry-over from other donors' samples. CDR3s include the opening cysteine and the closing phenylalanine or tryptophan. The order of the fields is clone size, V gene, D gene, J gene, CDR3 DNA, CDR3 protein. The D gene is left open where the match is weak. The size field is filled for only some rows; it gives once, few, many or a size class.

once	TRBV21-1	NA	TRBJ1-5	TGTGCCAGCAGCAAGAACATCCCGGGACAGAGTATCAATCAGCCCCAGCATTTT	CASSKNIPGQSINQPQHF
NA	TRBV19	NA	TRBJ1-5	TGTGCCAGTAACGAGGTGGATCAGCCCCAGCATTTT	CASNEVDQPQHF
NA	TRBV11-3	NA	TRBJ2-3	TGTGCCAGCAGCTTAGGGATGACGGCTAGCACAGATACGCAGTATTTT	CASSLGMTASTDTQYF
NA	TRBV28	TRBD1	TRBJ1-1	TGTGCCAGCAAGACAGGGGCGAACACTGAAGCTTTCTTT	CASKTGANTEAFF
NA	TRBV28	TRBD2	TRBJ2-5	TGTGCCAGCACCCTCCGAGGTAGCGGGATTGAGACCCAGTACTTC	CASTLRGSGIETQYF
NA	TRBV28	TRBD1	TRBJ1-6	TGTGCCAGCAGACCACAGGGGGCCCTCTCACCCCTCCACTTT	CASRPQGALSPLHF
NA	TRBV19	NA	TRBJ1-5	TGTGCCAGTAGTATAGCTGCAGGTAACAATCAGCCCCAGCATTTT	CASSIAAGNNQPQHF
few	TRBV15	NA	TRBJ2-7	TGTGCCACCAGCAGAGATCGAGGGCTAGCAGGCGAGCAGTACTTC	CATSRDRGLAGEQYF
NA	TRBV4-3	TRBD1	TRBJ1-6	TGCGCCAGCAGCCACACCGGGACAGCGAATTCACCCCTCCACTTT	CASSHTGTANSPLHF
NA	TRBV7-3	NA	TRBJ2-2	TGTGCCAGCAGCTTGGGACTGGCGAACACCGGGGAGCTGTTTTTT	CASSLGLANTGELFF
NA	TRBV7-2	NA	TRBJ2-1	TGTGCCAGCAGGAGACCGGGAAGGTCCTACAATGAGCAGTTCTTC	CASRRPGRSYNEQFF
NA	TRBV7-2	NA	TRBJ1-3	TGTGCCAGCAACCCCGACCCGGCGGGGTTAGGAAACACCATATATTTT	CASNPDPAGLGNTIYF
NA	TRBV18	NA	TRBJ2-5	TGTGCCAGCTCACGGGTGGGAGAGACCCAGTACTTC	CASSRVGETQYF
NA	TRBV27	NA	TRBJ2-7	TGTGCCAGCGCCAGGGCCGCACCCTCCTACGAGCAGTACTTC	CASARAAPSYEQYF
NA	TRBV4-1	NA	TRBJ1-4	TGCGCCAGCAGCCATCCCGGCCTAAATGAAAAACTGTTTTTT	CASSHPGLNEKLFF
NA	TRBV7-2	TRBD1	TRBJ1-5	TGTGCCAGCAGCATGACAGGGGGTAGCAATCAGCCCCAGCATTTT	CASSMTGGSNQPQHF
NA	TRBV14	TRBD1	TRBJ2-7	TGTGCCAGCAGCCAAGACGGGACAGGGTCCTACGAGCAGTACTTC	CASSQDGTGSYEQYF
NA	TRBV6-1	NA	TRBJ2-6	TGTGCCAGCAGTGACCCCTACAGCTTAGGGGGGGCCAACGTCCTGACTTTC	CASSDPYSLGGANVLTF
NA	TRBV4-3	NA	TRBJ1-1	TGCGCCAGCAGCCAAGATGCGGGGGGCGCGGGGACTGAAGCTTTCTTT	CASSQDAGGAGTEAFF
NA	TRBV5-1	TRBD2	TRBJ2-7	TGCGCCAGCAGCTTGGATAGCGGGAGCCACGAGCAGTACTTC	CASSLDSGSHEQYF
few	TRBV30	TRBD1	TRBJ1-2	TGTGCCTGGAGACAACTGGACAGGGAGGGTGGCTACACCTTC	CAWRQLDREGGYTF
NA	TRBV27	TRBD1	TRBJ2-1	TGTGCCAGCAGTCTTCGACAGGGCTCCCACAATGAGCAGTTCTTC	CASSLRQGSHNEQFF
NA	TRBV9	NA	TRBJ2-7	TGTGCCAGCAGCCCCCGGGGTGGGCGGTCCTACGAGCAGTACTTC	CASSPRGGRSYEQYF
NA	TRBV29-1	TRBD2	TRBJ2-7	TGCAGCGTTGAGGGAGTAGCGGGAGGTCCCTACGAGCAGTACTTC	CSVEGVAGGPYEQYF
NA	TRBV7-2	NA	TRBJ2-1	TGTGCCAGCAGCTTAGCGATTGCTTTCTACAATGAGCAGTTCTTC	CASSLAIAFYNEQFF
once	TRBV9	TRBD2	TRBJ2-2	TGTGCCAGCAGCCCAACAGCGGGAGGGCCCACCAGAGAGCTGTTTTTT	CASSPTAGGPTRELFF
NA	TRBV5-1	TRBD1	TRBJ1-1	TGCGCCAGCCAGGAACAGGGGGCGTTTTTGAACACTGAAGCTTTCTTT	CASQEQGAFLNTEAFF
few	TRBV2	NA	TRBJ2-7	TGTGCCAGCCGAGGCCCAGAACCCTACGAGCAGTACTTC	CASRGPEPYEQYF
NA	TRBV6-5	TRBD2	TRBJ2-3	TGTGCCAGCGGAAGAGCGGGGCGGGGTACAGATACGCAGTATTTT	CASGRAGRGTDTQYF
few	TRBV5-5	NA	TRBJ2-3	TGTGCCAGCAGCTCTCCGGACACAGATACGCAGTATTTT	CASSSPDTDTQYF
NA	TRBV11-2	NA	TRBJ2-5	TGTGCCAGCAGCCCTTCGTTGACAGGCACCCAAGAGACCCAGTACTTC	CASSPSLTGTQETQYF
NA	TRBV5-1	NA	TRBJ2-1	TGCGCCAGCAGCTTGGACGGACAGGGAGGGACGGCGGGGAATGAGCAGTTCTTC	CASSLDGQGGTAGNEQFF
NA	TRBV5-1	NA	TRBJ1-3	TGCGCCAGCAGCTTGGACGGGGCTGGAAACACCATATATTTT	CASSLDGAGNTIYF
NA	TRBV29-1	NA	TRBJ1-1	TGCAGCGTTCGGACGGTTAACACTGAAGCTTTCTTT	CSVRTVNTEAFF
NA	TRBV6-5	NA	TRBJ2-5	TGTGCCAGCAGTTACGTGTTTAGAGGGGAGACCCAGTACTTC	CASSYVFRGETQYF
NA	TRBV5-1	NA	TRBJ2-1	TGCGCCAGCAACGTGGGGGAATACAATGAGCAGTTCTTC	CASNVGEYNEQFF
many	TRBV7-6	NA	TRBJ1-1	TGTGCCAGCAGCTCAGATATAGGGGTAGCTTTCTTT	CASSSDIGVAFF
few	TRBV6-4	NA	TRBJ2-1	TGTGCCAGCAGTGAAACAGACTACAATGAGCAGTTCTTC	CASSETDYNEQFF
NA	TRBV5-1	TRBD1	TRBJ1-2	TGCGCCAGCAGCTTTGACAGGGCCGCGATCTATGGCTACACCTTC	CASSFDRAAIYGYTF
NA	TRBV5-1	NA	TRBJ1-2	TGCGCCAGCAGCTTGGGTCTGGGAGCGGTTGATGGCTACACCTTC	CASSLGLGAVDGYTF
NA	TRBV4-1	NA	TRBJ1-6	TGCGCCAGCAGCCACCCTCAGGGTTATAATTCACCCCTCCACTTT	CASSHPQGYNSPLHF
NA	TRBV2	TRBD1	TRBJ1-2	TGTGCCAGCAGTCGGACAGGTCACTATGGCTACACCTTC	CASSRTGHYGYTF